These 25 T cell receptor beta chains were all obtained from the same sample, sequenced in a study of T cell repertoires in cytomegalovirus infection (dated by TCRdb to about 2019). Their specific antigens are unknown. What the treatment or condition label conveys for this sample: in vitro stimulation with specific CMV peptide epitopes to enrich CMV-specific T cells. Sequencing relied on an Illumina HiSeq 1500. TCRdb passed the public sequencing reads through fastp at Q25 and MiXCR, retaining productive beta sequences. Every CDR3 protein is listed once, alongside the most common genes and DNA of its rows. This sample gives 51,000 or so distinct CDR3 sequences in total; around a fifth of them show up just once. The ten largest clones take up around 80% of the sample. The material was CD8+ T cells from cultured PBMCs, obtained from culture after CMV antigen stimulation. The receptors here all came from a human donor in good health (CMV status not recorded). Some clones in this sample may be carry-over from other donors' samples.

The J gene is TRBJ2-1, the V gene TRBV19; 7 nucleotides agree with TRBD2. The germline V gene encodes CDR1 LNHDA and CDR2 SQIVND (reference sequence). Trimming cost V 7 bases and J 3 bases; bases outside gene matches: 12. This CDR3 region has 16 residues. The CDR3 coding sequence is TGTGCCAGTACCCCGGGCGTCCCGGGGGGCTACAATGAGCAGTTCTTC. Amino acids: CASTPGVPGGYNEQFF.

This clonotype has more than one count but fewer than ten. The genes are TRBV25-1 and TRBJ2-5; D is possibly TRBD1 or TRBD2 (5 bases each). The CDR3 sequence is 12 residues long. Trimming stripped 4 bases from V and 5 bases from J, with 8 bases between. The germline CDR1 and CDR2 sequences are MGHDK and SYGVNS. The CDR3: CASSVWGETQYF. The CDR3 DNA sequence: TGTGCCAGCAGTGTCTGGGGGGAGACCCAGTACTTC.

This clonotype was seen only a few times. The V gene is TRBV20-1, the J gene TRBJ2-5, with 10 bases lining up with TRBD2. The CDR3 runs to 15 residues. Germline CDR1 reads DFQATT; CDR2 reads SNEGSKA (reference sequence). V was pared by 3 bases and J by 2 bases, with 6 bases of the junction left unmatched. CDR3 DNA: TGCAGTGCTAGGATTCCTAGCGGGGGTCAAGAGACCCAGTACTTC. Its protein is CSARIPSGGQETQYF.

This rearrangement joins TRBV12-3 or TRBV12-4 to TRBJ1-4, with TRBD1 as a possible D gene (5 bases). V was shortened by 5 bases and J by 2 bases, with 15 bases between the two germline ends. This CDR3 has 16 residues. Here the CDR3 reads CASSPFGGRTNEKLFF. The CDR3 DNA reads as TGTGCCAGCAGTCCCTTCGGGGGACGGACTAATGAAAAACTGTTTTTT.

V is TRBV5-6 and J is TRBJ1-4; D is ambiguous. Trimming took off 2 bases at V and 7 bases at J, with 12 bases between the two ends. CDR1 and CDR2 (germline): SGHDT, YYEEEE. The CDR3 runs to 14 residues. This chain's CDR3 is CASSLGGVGEKLFF. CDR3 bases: TGTGCCAGCAGCTTAGGCGGGGTTGGTGAAAAACTGTTTTTT.

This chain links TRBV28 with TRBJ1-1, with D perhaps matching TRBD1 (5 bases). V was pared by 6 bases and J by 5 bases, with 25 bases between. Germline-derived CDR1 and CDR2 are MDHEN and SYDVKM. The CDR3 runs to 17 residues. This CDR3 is CASRDQVGSQWGTEAFF. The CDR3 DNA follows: TGTGCCAGCAGAGACCAGGTTGGCAGCCAGTGGGGGACTGAAGCTTTCTTT.

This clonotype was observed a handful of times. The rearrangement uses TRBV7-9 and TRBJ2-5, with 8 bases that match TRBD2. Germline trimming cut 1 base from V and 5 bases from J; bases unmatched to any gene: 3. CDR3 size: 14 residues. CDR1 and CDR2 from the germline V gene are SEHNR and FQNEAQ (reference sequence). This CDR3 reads CASSLDPSGETQYF. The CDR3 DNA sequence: TGTGCCAGCAGCTTAGATCCTAGCGGGGAGACCCAGTACTTC.

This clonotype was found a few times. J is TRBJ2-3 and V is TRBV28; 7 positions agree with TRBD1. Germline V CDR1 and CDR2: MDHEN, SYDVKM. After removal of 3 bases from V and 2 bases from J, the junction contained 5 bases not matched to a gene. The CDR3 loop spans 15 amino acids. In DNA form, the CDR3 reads TGTGCCAGCAGTTTCACAGGGGCCCACACAGATACGCAGTATTTT. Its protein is CASSFTGAHTDTQYF.

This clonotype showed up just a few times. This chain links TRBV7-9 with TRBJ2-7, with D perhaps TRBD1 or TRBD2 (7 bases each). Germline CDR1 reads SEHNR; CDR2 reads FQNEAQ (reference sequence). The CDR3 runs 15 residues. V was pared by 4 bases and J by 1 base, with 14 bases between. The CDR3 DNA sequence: TGTGCCAGCAGCTCACCGGGGGGACAGTCCTACGAGCAGTACTTC. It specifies CASSSPGGQSYEQYF.

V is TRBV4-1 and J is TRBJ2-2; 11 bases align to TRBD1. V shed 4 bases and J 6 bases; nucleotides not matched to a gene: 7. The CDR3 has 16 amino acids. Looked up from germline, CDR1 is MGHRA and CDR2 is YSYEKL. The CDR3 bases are TGCGCCAGCAGCCCAGGGACAGGGGGATCTGCCGGGGAGCTGTTTTTT. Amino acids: CASSPGTGGSAGELFF.

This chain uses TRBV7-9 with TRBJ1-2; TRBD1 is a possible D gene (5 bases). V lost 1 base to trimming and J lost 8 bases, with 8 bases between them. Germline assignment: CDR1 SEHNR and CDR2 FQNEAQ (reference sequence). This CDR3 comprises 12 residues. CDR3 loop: CASSLGRVGYTF. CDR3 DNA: TGTGCCAGCAGCTTAGGCAGGGTGGGCTACACCTTC.

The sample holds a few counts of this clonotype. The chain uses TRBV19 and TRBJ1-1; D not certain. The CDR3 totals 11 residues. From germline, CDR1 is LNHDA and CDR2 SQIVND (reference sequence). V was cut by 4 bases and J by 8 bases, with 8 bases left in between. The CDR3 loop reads CASSRAGEAFF. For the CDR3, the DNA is TGTGCCAGTAGTAGAGCGGGGGAAGCTTTCTTT.

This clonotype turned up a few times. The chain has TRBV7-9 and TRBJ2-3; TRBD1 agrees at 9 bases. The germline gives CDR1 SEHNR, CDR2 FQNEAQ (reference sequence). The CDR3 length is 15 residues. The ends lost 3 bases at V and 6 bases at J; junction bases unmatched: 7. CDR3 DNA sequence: TGTGCCAGCAGCTTCCGGGACAGGGTGGGTGATACGCAGTATTTT. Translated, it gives CASSFRDRVGDTQYF.

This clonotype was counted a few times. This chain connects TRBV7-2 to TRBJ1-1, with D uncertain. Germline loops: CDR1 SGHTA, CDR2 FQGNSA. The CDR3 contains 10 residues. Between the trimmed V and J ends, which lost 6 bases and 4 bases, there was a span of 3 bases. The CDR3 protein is CASRITEAFF. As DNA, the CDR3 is TGTGCCAGCAGGATCACTGAAGCTTTCTTT. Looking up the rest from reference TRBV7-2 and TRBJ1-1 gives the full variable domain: GAGVSQSPSNKVTEKGKDVELRCDPISGHTALYWYRQSLGQGLEFLIYFQGNSAPDKSGLPSDRFSAERTGGSVSTLTIQRTQQEDSAVYLCASRITEAFFGQGTRLTVV.

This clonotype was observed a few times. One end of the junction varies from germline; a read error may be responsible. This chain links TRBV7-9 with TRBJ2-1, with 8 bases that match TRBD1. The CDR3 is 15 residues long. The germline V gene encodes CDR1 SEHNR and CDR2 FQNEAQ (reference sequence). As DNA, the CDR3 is TGTGCCAGCACCTTAGGACAGGGTCTCCCATATGAGCAGTTCTTC. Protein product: CASTLGQGLPYEQFF.

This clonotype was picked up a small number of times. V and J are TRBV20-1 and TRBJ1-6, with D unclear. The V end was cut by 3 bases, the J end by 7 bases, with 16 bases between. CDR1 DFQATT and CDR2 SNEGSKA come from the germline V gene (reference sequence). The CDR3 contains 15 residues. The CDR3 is CSARRGSESNSPLHF. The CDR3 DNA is TGCAGTGCTAGGCGGGGTTCAGAGTCAAATTCACCCCTCCACTTT.

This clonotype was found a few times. CDR3: CASLPPGGGLQETQYF. DNA of the CDR3: TGTGCCAGCTTACCCCCCGGGGGGGGGCTCCAAGAGACCCAGTACTTC. The rearrangement joins TRBV7-9 to TRBJ2-5; 8 bases line up with TRBD2. Per the germline V gene, CDR1 is SEHNR and CDR2 is FQNEAQ (reference sequence). The CDR3 runs to 16 residues. The V and J ends lost 8 bases and 1 base, in that order; junction bases with no gene match: 12.

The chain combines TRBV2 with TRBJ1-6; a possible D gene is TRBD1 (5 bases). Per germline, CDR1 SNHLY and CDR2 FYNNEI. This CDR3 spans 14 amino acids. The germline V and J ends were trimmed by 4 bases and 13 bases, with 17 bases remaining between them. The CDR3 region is CASSVAGSFSPLHF. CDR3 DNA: TGTGCCAGCAGTGTCGCAGGGAGTTTTTCCCCCCTCCACTTT.

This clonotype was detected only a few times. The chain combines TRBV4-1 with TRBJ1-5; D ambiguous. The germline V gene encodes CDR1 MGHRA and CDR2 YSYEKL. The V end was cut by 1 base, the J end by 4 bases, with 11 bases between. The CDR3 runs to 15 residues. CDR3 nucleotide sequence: TGCGCCAGCAGCCAAGCCATCTCGCCGAATCAGCCCCAGCATTTT. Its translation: CASSQAISPNQPQHF.

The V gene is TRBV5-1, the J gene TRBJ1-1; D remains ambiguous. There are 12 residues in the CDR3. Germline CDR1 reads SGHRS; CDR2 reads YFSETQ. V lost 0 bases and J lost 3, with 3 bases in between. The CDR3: CASSLGHTEAFF. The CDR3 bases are TGCGCCAGCAGCTTGGGGCACACTGAAGCTTTCTTT.

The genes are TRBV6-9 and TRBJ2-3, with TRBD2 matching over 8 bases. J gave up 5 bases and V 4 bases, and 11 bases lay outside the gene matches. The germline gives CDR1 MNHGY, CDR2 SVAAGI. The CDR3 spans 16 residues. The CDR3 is CASSSERGRTGDTQYF. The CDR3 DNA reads TGTGCCAGCAGTTCAGAGCGGGGGAGGACGGGAGATACGCAGTATTTT.

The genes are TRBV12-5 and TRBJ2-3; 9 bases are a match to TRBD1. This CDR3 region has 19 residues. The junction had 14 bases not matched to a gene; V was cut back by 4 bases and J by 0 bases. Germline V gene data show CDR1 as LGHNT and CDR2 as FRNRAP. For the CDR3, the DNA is TGTGCTAGTGGTTCCATCCGGGGGACAGGGAAGGCTAGCACAGATACGCAGTATTTT. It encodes CASGSIRGTGKASTDTQYF.

The DNA of the CDR3 is TGTGCCAGCAGCTTATCGGCAGGGCCCACCGGGGAGCTGTTTTTT. Translated: CASSLSAGPTGELFF. The rearrangement joins TRBV11-2 to TRBJ2-2; D may be TRBD1 (5 bases). The CDR3 consists of 15 residues. V was trimmed by 2 bases and J by 4 bases, leaving 11 bases between them. Germline values: CDR1 SGHAT, CDR2 FQNNGV.

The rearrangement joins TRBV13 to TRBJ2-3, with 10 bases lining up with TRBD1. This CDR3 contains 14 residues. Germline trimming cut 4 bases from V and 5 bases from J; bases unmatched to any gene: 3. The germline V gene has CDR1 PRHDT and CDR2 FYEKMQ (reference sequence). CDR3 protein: CASSSTGGKDTQYF. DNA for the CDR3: TGTGCCAGCAGCTCGACAGGGGGCAAAGATACGCAGTATTTT. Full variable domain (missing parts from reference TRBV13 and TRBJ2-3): AAGVIQSPRHLIKEKRETATLKCYPIPRHDTVYWYQQGPGQDPQFLISFYEKMQSDKGSIPDRFSAQQFSDYHSELNMSSLELGDSALYFCASSSTGGKDTQYFGPGTRLTVL.

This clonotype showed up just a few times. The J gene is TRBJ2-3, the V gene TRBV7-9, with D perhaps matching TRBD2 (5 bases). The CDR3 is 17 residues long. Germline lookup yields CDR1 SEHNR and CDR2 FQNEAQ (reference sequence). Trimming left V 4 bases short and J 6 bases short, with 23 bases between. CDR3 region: CASSSRRGQKMGDTQYF. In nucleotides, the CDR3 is TGTGCCAGCAGCTCGCGGCGCGGGCAAAAGATGGGCGATACGCAGTATTTT.